Listed here are 27 T cell receptor beta chains from one sample, sequenced in a study of cytomegalovirus exposure and HLA in healthy donors. The PCR was carried out with 60 Vbeta primers and 13 Jbeta primers. The assay was immunoSEQ multiplex PCR, and TCRdb's table has in-frame clones only and misses some. The data contain 150,000 or so clones, approximately 78% of them singletons. The sample taken for sequencing was PBMCs. The receptors come from a man between 18 and 35 years old in good health and CMV-seropositive.

V usage is TRBV5-1 and J usage is TRBJ2-5; TRBD2 matches at 9 bases. The last part of the DNA fits TRBJ2-7 better; the J call may be wrong. Germline V gene data show CDR1 as SGHRS and CDR2 as YFSETQ. The length of the CDR3 is 16 residues. CDR3 protein: CASSLASGTASYEQYF. The CDR3 DNA reads as TGCGCCAGCAGCCTGGCTAGCGGGACGGCCTCCTACGAGCAGTACTTC.

This clone was recorded only once. V and J are TRBV28 and TRBJ1-2, with 7 nucleotides matching TRBD1. With 9 bases clipped from V and 8 bases from J, the junction kept 9 bases outside the gene matches. This CDR3 comprises 12 residues. CDR1 is MDHEN and CDR2 is SYDVKM in the germline V gene. The CDR3 here is CASSDRVSGYTF. DNA for the CDR3: TGTGCCAGTTCAGACAGGGTGTCGGGCTACACCTTC.

The rearrangement joins TRBV6-5 to TRBJ2-7; perhaps TRBD1 as D (6 bases). Trimming stripped 9 bases from V and 0 bases from J, with 18 bases between. The germline V gene encodes CDR1 MNHEY and CDR2 SVGAGI. There are 15 residues in the CDR3. CDR3 bases: TGTGCCAGTCGCGATCGGACAGCCTTCTCCTACGAGCAGTACTTC. Translated: CASRDRTAFSYEQYF.

This clone was counted a few times. V is TRBV7-8 and J is TRBJ1-2; D remains ambiguous. Per the germline V gene, CDR1 is SGHVS and CDR2 is FQNEAQ. Trimming took 6 bases from V and 8 from J, leaving 19 bases between them. The CDR3 spans 14 residues. The CDR3 here is CASREESSYHGYTF. The DNA for the CDR3 is TGTGCCAGCAGAGAGGAGAGTTCGTATCACGGCTACACCTTC.

This chain joins TRBV4-1 and TRBJ2-1, with 8 bases that match TRBD2. The germline CDR1 and CDR2 sequences are MGHRA and YSYEKL. Trimming at V came to 0 bases and at J to 10 bases, leaving 5 bases not matched to a gene. This CDR3 has 14 amino acids. In nucleotides, the CDR3 is TGCGCCAGCAGCCAAGATGGTAGCGGGGTAGAGCAGTTCTTC. Protein sequence: CASSQDGSGVEQFF.

The rearrangement uses TRBV7-8 and TRBJ2-4; D might be TRBD1 (6 bases). Trimming left V 11 bases short and J 0 bases short, with 14 bases between. The CDR3 length is 14 residues. Looked up from germline, CDR1 is SGHVS and CDR2 is FQNEAQ. The CDR3 DNA reads TGTGCCCCCCCCAGGGGCCCAGCCAAAAACATTCAGTACTTC. This translates into CAPPRGPAKNIQYF. Full variable domain (remainder filled in from reference TRBV7-8 and TRBJ2-4): GAGVSQSPRYKVAKRGQDVALRCDPISGHVSLFWYQQALGQGPEFLTYFQNEAQLDKSGLPSDRFFAERPEGSVSTLKIQRTQQEDSAVYLCAPPRGPAKNIQYFGAGTRLSVL.

This chain links TRBV6-5 with TRBJ2-5, with TRBD1 matching over 9 bases. The better agreement between TRBJ2-7 and the DNA end casts doubt on the J call. This CDR3 has 15 amino acids. Germline CDR1 is MNHEY and CDR2 is SVGAGI. The CDR3, as DNA: TGTGCCAGCAGTTACCCGACAGGGGGGACCTACGAGCAGTACTTC. Translated: CASSYPTGGTYEQYF.

The DNA of the CDR3 is TGTGCCAGCAGCTTAAACCTCCTAAGCGGGGCCTACGAGCAGTACTTC. Its protein product is CASSLNLLSGAYEQYF. This chain joins TRBV11-2 and TRBJ2-7, with 7 nucleotides matching TRBD2. The length of the CDR3 is 16 residues. V lost 2 bases, J lost 2 bases, and 9 bases stayed unmatched. CDR1 SGHAT and CDR2 FQNNGV come from the germline V gene.

The chain recombines TRBV29-1 with TRBJ2-1, with unresolved D. Trimming shortened V by 1 base and J by 12 bases, and 28 bases separated the two germline ends. Germline CDR1 and CDR2: SQVTM and ANQGSEA. The CDR3 has 17 amino acids. CDR3 protein: CSVEGAFVSGSRFWQFF. CDR3 in DNA: TGCAGCGTTGAAGGGGCCTTCGTCTCCGGATCTCGCTTTTGGCAGTTCTTC.

The V and J genes are TRBV4-1 and TRBJ2-1; tentatively, D is TRBD2 (7 bases). Per germline, CDR1 MGHRA and CDR2 YSYEKL. Trimming took off 2 bases at V and 4 bases at J, with 18 bases between the two ends. CDR3 length equals 17 residues. CDR3 bases: TGCGCCAGCAGCCAACGAAGAGTAGGGGGAGGGTACAATGAGCAGTTCTTC. Protein: CASSQRRVGGGYNEQFF.

The V call is TRBV4-1, the J call TRBJ2-5; possibly TRBD1 for D (6 bases). The J call may be mistaken, given a closer DNA end match to TRBJ2-7. In germline, CDR1 is MGHRA, CDR2 YSYEKL. This CDR3 is 13 amino acids long. As DNA, the CDR3 is TGCGCCAGCAGCCCAACAGGGCTCGCCGAGCAGTACTTC. Translated: CASSPTGLAEQYF.

The chain employs TRBV19 and TRBJ2-3, with 11 bases aligning to TRBD2. CDR1 and CDR2 (germline): LNHDA, SQIVND (reference sequence). Trimming took 3 bases from V and 1 from J; bases not matched to a gene: 9. The CDR3 extends over 18 amino acids. The CDR3 bases are TGTGCCAGTAGTATGAAGTTTGGGACTAGCGGACGCACAGATACGCAGTATTTT. It encodes CASSMKFGTSGRTDTQYF.

The chain joins TRBV2 to TRBJ2-1; a weak D match, TRBD2 (7 bases). Germline values: CDR1 SNHLY, CDR2 FYNNEI. The CDR3 loop spans 17 amino acids. Deletions cut 6 bases from V and 3 bases from J, with 21 bases between. The DNA for the CDR3 is TGTGCCAGCAGCGGTCTAGGGGGTGGCGGGGGCTACAATGAGCAGTTCTTC. Translated: CASSGLGGGGGYNEQFF. Variable domain in full (rest from reference TRBV2 and TRBJ2-1): EPEVTQTPSHQVTQMGQEVILRCVPISNHLYFYWYRQILGQKVEFLVSFYNNEISEKSEIFDDQFSVERPDGSNFTLKIRSTKLEDSAMYFCASSGLGGGGGYNEQFFGPGTRLTVL.

The V and J genes are TRBV5-6 and TRBJ1-2; 12 bases align to TRBD1. This CDR3 contains 17 residues. V lost 4 bases, J lost 5 bases, and 12 bases stayed unmatched. Germline V lookup: CDR1 SGHDT, CDR2 YYEEEE. The CDR3 reads CASSPGTGGAGWYGYTF. The CDR3 nucleotides are TGTGCCAGCAGCCCCGGGACAGGGGGCGCGGGTTGGTATGGCTACACCTTC.

The chain is built from TRBV5-1 and TRBJ2-1, with TRBD2 identical over 12 bases. Germline V gene lookup returns CDR1 SGHRS and CDR2 YFSETQ. The CDR3 covers 17 residues. Losses at the gene ends were 3 bases for V and 2 bases for J; bases not matched to a gene: 6. CDR3 protein: CASSSPTSGSPYNEQFF. CDR3 DNA: TGCGCCAGCAGCTCCCCGACTAGCGGGAGCCCCTACAATGAGCAGTTCTTC.

V and J are TRBV4-1 and TRBJ2-7; D may be TRBD2 (5 bases). Trimming took 1 base from V and 6 from J, leaving 7 bases between them. From germline, CDR1 is MGHRA and CDR2 YSYEKL. The CDR3 totals 12 residues. The CDR3: CASSQGRGEQYF. CDR3 bases: TGCGCCAGCAGCCAAGGACGGGGCGAGCAGTACTTC.

The chain combines TRBV19 with TRBJ2-3; D gene unclear. Trimming stripped 5 bases from V and 4 bases from J, with 13 bases between. This CDR3 is 14 amino acids long. The germline CDR1 and CDR2 sequences are LNHDA and SQIVND (reference sequence). The CDR3 loop is CASSPGSRADTQYF. CDR3 in DNA: TGTGCCAGTAGTCCCGGGTCTCGGGCAGATACGCAGTATTTT.

This chain joins TRBV18 and TRBJ2-7; D possibly corresponds to TRBD1 (6 bases). The V end was cut by 3 bases, the J end by 7 bases, with 16 bases between. CDR3 size: 14 residues. Germline loops: CDR1 KGHSH, CDR2 LQKENI. The chain's CDR3 is CASSPSTGLGEQYF. The CDR3 nucleotides are TGTGCCAGCTCACCGTCTACAGGGCTGGGGGAGCAGTACTTC.

Comments on this clone: Other DNA sequences within the sample encode an identical CDR3. The CDR3 nucleotides are TGCGCCAGCAGCCAAGATCTGACAGCGGGAGGGGCAGATACGCAGTATTTT. This codes for CASSQDLTAGGADTQYF. V is TRBV4-1 and J is TRBJ2-3, with 10 positions matching TRBD2. The CDR3 totals 17 residues. With 0 bases clipped from V and 4 bases from J, the junction kept 7 bases outside the gene matches. Germline V gives CDR1 MGHRA, CDR2 YSYEKL.

This clone has only a few counts. The rearrangement links TRBV9 to TRBJ2-1; D possibly corresponds to TRBD2 (6 bases). V gave up 3 bases and J gave up 6 bases, with 19 bases separating them. Germline loops: CDR1 SGDLS, CDR2 YYNGEE. The CDR3 extends over 16 amino acids. CDR3: CASSGVAVVLPNEQFF. The CDR3 nucleotides read TGTGCCAGCAGCGGAGTAGCGGTCGTCCTACCCAATGAGCAGTTCTTC.

The chain has TRBV19 and TRBJ1-6; no definite D call. The CDR3 is 12 amino acids. Germline V gene data show CDR1 as LNHDA and CDR2 as SQIVND (reference sequence). V was pared by 5 bases and J by 6 bases, with 5 bases between. The CDR3 loop reads CASSLRNSPLHF. The CDR3 bases are TGTGCCAGTAGTCTCCGTAATTCACCCCTCCACTTT.

The V call is TRBV5-1, the J call TRBJ1-4, with 9 positions matching TRBD1. This CDR3 contains 14 residues. The V gene's germline CDR1 is SGHRS and CDR2 YFSETQ. Trimming removed 6 bases from V and 5 bases from J; junction bases left unmatched: 5. CDR3: CASTPGTGNEKLFF. As DNA, the CDR3 is TGCGCCAGCACCCCCGGGACAGGGAATGAAAAACTGTTTTTT.

The V gene is TRBV27, the J gene TRBJ2-1, with TRBD1 identical over 9 bases. V trimming: 2 bases; J trimming: 7 bases; junction bases outside the gene matches: 0. CDR1 MNHEY and CDR2 SMNVEV come from the germline V gene (reference sequence). This CDR3 has 13 amino acids. The CDR3 DNA is TGTGCCAGCAGTTTAGACAGGGGGAATGAGCAGTTCTTC. Translating it yields CASSLDRGNEQFF.

The chain uses TRBV5-6 and TRBJ2-1; tentative D call: TRBD1 (5 bases). Germline V gives CDR1 SGHDT, CDR2 YYEEEE. Trimming left V 0 bases short and J 8 bases short, with 12 bases between. The CDR3 is made up of 14 amino acids. CDR3 protein: CASSLVQVLDEQFF. CDR3 bases: TGTGCCAGCAGCTTGGTACAGGTGCTAGATGAGCAGTTCTTC.

The chain recombines TRBV15 with TRBJ2-7, with 9 bases identical to TRBD2. The V gene end was trimmed by 8 bases and the J gene end by 2 bases; junction bases not matched to a gene: 10. This CDR3 comprises 15 residues. Germline V gene data show CDR1 as LNHNV and CDR2 as YYDKDF (reference sequence). The CDR3 DNA reads as TGTGCCACCGCGAGGGAGCGGGAGGTTGCCTACGAGCAGTACTTC. It yields the protein CATAREREVAYEQYF.

The chain links TRBV4-1 to TRBJ1-5, with D tentatively TRBD1 (5 bases). V was trimmed by 4 bases and J by 4 bases, leaving 11 bases between them. The CDR3 consists of 14 residues. Germline CDR1 is MGHRA and CDR2 is YSYEKL. The CDR3 nucleotides read TGCGCCAGCAGCCTGGCGGGGGTTAATCAGCCCCAGCATTTT. This codes for CASSLAGVNQPQHF.

This rearrangement joins TRBV28 to TRBJ2-2; TRBD2 agrees at 9 bases. CDR1 and CDR2 (germline): MDHEN, SYDVKM. The CDR3 spans 18 residues. V dropped 2 bases and J dropped 6; count of bases not matched to a gene: 13. The chain's CDR3 is CASSLTDSVAGVPGELFF. The CDR3 DNA is TGTGCCAGCAGTTTAACGGACTCAGTAGCGGGAGTCCCCGGGGAGCTGTTTTTT.